The text below deals with one T cell receptor beta chain. This sample is drawn from a study of shared clonotypes between healthy human individuals. The protocol was immunoSEQ multiplex PCR, while the TCRdb copy is restricted to in-frame clones and leaves out a portion. Of 1.5 million to 2.5 million clones in the sample, less than 95% were seen once. Germline loops: CDR1 SGHRS, CDR2 YFSETQ. CDR3 length: 14 amino acids. V shed 4 bases and J shed 5 bases, with 16 bases lying between them. CD8 cells regarded as naive lacked CD45RO, were positively chosen for CCR7, and omitted terminally differentiated effector memory CD45RA+ cells.

The V gene is TRBV5-1, the J gene TRBJ2-7; D not certain. The sequenced sample was naive CD8+ T cells sorted from blood. The TCR was taken from a man between 18 and 35 years old in good health. The CDR3, as DNA: TGCGCCAGCAGCGAGAGTGGAGCCGTCCACGAGCAGTACTTC. Residues: CASSESGAVHEQYF.